This T cell receptor (beta chain) was observed in a study of cytomegalovirus exposure and HLA in healthy donors. General study findings and limits: The listing of 150 to 200 TCR beta chains classed them as cytomegalovirus-associated.

Remarks on this clone: Antigen: not known.

Germline assignment: CDR1 LGHNA and CDR2 YSLEER. The CDR3 covers 13 residues. Trimming shortened V by 1 base and J by 4 bases, and 7 bases separated the two germline ends. The primer mix had 60 Vbeta and 13 Jbeta primers. Profiled with immunoSEQ multiplex PCR; TCRdb holds only in-frame clones, not every one. This sample yields 65,000 to 95,000 clones, of which approximately 80% are seen a single time; 13% belongs to the top ten. This receptor was taken from a human donor in good health. This chain links TRBV4-3 with TRBJ1-2; D gene ambiguous. Specimen: PBMCs. CDR3 nucleotides: TGCGCCAGCAGCCAAGGCGATTCCTATGGCTACACCTTC. The encoded protein is CASSQGDSYGYTF.